The sequence of this T cell receptor beta chain was determined in a study of control samples from healthy donors and cancer patients. In germline, CDR1 is LNHNV, CDR2 YYDKDF (reference sequence). The V and J ends lost 4 bases and 1 base respectively, with 10 bases between them. This CDR3 spans 14 amino acids. This clone has a single count. The assay was immunoSEQ multiplex PCR, and TCRdb's table has in-frame clones only and misses some. This sample has about 150,000 clones, with over 85% found just once. This sequence joins TRBV15 and TRBJ2-5, with D maybe TRBD2 (6 bases). Material: blood. This clonotype originated in a man between 45 and 60 years old in good health. The CDR3 here is CATSKTGGQETQYF. Written as DNA, the CDR3 is TGTGCCACCAGCAAGACCGGGGGCCAAGAGACCCAGTACTTC.